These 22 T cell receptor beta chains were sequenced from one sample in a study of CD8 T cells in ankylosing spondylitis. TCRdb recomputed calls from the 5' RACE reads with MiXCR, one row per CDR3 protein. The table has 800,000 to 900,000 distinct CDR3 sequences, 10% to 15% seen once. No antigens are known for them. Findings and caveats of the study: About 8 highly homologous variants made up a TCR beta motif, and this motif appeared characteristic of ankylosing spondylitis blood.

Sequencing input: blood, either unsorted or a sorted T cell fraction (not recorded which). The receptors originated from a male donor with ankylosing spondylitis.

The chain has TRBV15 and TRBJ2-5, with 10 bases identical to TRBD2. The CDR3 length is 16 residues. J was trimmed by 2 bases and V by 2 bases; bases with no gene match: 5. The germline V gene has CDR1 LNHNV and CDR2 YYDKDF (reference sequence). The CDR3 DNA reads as TGTGCCACCAGCAGACTAGCGGGAGTTTATCAAGAGACCCAGTACTTC. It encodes CATSRLAGVYQETQYF.

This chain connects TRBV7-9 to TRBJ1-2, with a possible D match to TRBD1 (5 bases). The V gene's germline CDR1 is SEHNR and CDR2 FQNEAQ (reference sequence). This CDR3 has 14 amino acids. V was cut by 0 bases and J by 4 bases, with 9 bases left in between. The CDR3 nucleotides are TGTGCCAGCAGCTTAGCGGGACTGAGCTATGGCTACACCTTC. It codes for CASSLAGLSYGYTF.

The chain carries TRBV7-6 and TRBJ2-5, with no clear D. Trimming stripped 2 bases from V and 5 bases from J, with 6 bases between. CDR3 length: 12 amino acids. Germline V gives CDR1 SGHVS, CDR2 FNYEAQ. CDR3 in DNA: TGTGCCAGCAGCTTAATTTCCGAGACCCAGTACTTC. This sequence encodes CASSLISETQYF.

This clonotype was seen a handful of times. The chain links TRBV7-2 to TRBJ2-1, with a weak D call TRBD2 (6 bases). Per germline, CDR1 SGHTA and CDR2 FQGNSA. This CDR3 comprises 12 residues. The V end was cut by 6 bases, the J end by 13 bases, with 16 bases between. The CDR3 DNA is TGTGCCAGCAGTTTAACGGGAGTAAATCAGTTCTTC. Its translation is CASSLTGVNQFF.

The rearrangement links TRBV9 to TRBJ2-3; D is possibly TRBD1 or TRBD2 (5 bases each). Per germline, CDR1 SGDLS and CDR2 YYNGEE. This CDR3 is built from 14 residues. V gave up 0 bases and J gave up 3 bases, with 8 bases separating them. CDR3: CASSVGGVTDTQYF. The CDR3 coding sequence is TGTGCCAGCAGCGTAGGAGGGGTGACAGATACGCAGTATTTT.

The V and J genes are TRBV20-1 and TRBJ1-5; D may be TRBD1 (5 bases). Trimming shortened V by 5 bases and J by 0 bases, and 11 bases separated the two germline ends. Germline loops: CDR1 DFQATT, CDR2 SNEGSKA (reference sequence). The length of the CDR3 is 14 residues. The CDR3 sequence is CSAGGRLSNQPQHF. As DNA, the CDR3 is TGCAGTGCTGGGGGACGGCTTAGCAATCAGCCCCAGCATTTT.

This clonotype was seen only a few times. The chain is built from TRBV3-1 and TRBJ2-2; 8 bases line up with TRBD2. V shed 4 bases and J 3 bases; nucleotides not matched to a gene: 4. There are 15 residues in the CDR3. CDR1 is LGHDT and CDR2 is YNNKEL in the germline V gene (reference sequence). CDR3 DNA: TGTGCCAGCAGCCTGGCTAGCGGGCACACCGGGGAGCTGTTTTTT. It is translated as CASSLASGHTGELFF.

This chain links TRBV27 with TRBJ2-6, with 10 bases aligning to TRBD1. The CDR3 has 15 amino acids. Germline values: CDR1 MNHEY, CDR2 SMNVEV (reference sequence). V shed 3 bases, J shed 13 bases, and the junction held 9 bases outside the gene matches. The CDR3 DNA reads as TGTGCCAGCAGTTTTGGGGGACAGGGGTCCCTAGTCCTGACTTTC. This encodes CASSFGGQGSLVLTF.

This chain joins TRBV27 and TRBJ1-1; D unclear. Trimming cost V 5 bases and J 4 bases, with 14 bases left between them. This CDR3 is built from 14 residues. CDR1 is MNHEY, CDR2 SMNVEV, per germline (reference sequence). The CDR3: CASSPRGRATEAFF. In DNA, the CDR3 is TGTGCCAGCAGTCCCCGCGGGCGAGCCACTGAAGCTTTCTTT.

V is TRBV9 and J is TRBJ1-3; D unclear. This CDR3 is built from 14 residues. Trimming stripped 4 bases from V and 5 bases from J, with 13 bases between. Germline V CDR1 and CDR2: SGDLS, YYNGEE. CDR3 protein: CASSKAAFRNTIYF. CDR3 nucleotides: TGTGCCAGCAGCAAGGCGGCGTTTAGAAACACCATATATTTT.

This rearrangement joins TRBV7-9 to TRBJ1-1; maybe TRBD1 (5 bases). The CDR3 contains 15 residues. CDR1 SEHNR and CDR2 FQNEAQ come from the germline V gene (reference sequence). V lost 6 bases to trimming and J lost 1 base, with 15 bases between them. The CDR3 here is CASSPAGWANTEAFF. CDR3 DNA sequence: TGTGCCAGCAGTCCCGCAGGGTGGGCGAACACTGAAGCTTTCTTT.

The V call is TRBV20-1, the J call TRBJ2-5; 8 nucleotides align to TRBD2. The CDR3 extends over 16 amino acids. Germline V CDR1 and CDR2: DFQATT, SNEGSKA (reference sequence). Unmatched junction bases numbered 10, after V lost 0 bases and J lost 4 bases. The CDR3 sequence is CSAREGRAGGLETQYF. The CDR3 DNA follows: TGCAGTGCTAGAGAAGGCAGGGCGGGGGGCCTAGAGACCCAGTACTTC.

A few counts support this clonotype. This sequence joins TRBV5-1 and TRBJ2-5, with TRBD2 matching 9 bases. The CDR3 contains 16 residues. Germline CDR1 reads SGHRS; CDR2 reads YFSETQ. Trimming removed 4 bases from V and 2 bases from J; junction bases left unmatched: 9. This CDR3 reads CASSVGLALWQETQYF. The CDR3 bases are TGCGCCAGCAGCGTGGGACTAGCTTTGTGGCAAGAGACCCAGTACTTC.

CDR3 in DNA: TGTGCCAGCAGCCAAGGGACTAGCGCTGACAATGAGCAGTTCTTC. The encoded protein is CASSQGTSADNEQFF. V is TRBV4-2 and J is TRBJ2-1, with 9 nucleotides matching TRBD2. The trim removed 1 base at V and 5 bases at J, leaving 3 bases unmatched. The CDR3 runs to 15 residues. Germline CDR1 reads LGHNA; CDR2 reads YNFKEQ.

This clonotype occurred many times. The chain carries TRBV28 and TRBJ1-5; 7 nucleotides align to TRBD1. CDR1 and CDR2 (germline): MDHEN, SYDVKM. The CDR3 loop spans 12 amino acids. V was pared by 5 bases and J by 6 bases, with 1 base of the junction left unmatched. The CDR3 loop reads CASSTGVQPQHF. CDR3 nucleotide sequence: TGTGCCAGCAGTACAGGGGTTCAGCCCCAGCATTTT.

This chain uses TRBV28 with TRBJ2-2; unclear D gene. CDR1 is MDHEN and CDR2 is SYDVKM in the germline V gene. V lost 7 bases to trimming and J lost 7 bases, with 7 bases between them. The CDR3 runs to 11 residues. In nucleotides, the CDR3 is TGTGCCAGCAATCTGTACGGGGAGCTGTTTTTT. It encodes CASNLYGELFF.

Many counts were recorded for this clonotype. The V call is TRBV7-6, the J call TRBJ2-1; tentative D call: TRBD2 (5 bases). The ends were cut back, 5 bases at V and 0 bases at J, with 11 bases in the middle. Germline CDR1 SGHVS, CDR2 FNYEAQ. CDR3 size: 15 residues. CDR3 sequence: CASSPTRSSYNEQFF. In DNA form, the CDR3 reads TGTGCCAGCAGCCCAACTAGGAGCTCCTACAATGAGCAGTTCTTC.

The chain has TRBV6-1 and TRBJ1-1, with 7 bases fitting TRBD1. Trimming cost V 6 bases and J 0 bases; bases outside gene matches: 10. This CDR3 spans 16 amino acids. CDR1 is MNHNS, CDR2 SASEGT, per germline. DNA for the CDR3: TGTGCCAGCAGCCCCGGGGACAGATTCCTGAACACTGAAGCTTTCTTT. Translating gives CASSPGDRFLNTEAFF.

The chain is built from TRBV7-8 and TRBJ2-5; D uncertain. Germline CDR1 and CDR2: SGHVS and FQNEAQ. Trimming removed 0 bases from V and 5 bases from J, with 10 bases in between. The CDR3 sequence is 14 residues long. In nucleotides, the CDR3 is TGTGCCAGCAGCTTAGCTGTCTCAGCGGAGACCCAGTACTTC. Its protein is CASSLAVSAETQYF.

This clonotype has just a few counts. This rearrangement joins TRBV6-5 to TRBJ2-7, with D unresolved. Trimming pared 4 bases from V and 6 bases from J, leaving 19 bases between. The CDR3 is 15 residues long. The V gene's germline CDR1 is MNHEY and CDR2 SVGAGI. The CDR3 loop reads CASSSPAQRVSEQYF. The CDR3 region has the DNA TGTGCCAGCAGTTCTCCGGCCCAACGGGTGAGCGAGCAGTACTTC.

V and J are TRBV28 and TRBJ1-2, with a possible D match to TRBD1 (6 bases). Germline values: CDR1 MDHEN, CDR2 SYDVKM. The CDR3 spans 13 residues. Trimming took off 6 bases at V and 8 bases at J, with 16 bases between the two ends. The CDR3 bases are TGTGCCAGCAGCACCCAAACAGGGATCGGCTACACCTTC. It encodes CASSTQTGIGYTF.

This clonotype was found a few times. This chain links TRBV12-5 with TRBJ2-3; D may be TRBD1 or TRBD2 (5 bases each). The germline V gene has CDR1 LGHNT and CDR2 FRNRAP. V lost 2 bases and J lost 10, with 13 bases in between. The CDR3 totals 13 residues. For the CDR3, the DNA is TGTGCTAGTGGTTTGAACCTCGGGACGGCGCAGTATTTT. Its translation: CASGLNLGTAQYF.